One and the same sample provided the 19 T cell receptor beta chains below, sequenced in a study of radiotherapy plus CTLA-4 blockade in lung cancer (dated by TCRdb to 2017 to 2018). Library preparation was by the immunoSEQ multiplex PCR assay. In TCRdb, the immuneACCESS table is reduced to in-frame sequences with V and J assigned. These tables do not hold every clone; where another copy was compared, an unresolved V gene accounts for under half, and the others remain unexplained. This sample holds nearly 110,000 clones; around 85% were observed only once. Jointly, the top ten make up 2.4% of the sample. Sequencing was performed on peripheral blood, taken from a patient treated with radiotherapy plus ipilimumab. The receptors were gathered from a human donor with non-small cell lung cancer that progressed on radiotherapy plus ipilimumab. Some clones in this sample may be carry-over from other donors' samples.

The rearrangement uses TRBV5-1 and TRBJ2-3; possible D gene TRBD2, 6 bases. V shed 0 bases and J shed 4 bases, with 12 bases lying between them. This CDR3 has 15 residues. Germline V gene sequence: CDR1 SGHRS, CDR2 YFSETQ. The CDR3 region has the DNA TGCGCCAGCAGCTTGGGACTAGTACATCCAGATACGCAGTATTTT. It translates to CASSLGLVHPDTQYF.

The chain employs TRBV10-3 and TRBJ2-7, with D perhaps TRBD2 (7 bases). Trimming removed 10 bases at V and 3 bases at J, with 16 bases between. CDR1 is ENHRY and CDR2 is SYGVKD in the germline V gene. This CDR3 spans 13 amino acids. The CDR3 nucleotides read TGTGCCACCGGGGGCGGGGAGGGCTACGAGCAGTACTTC. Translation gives CATGGGEGYEQYF.

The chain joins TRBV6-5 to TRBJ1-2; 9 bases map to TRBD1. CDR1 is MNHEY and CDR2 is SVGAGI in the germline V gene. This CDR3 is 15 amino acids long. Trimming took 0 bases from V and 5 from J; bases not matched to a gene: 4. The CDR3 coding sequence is TGTGCCAGCAGTTACTCGTCCGGGACAGGGTATGGCTACACCTTC. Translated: CASSYSSGTGYGYTF.

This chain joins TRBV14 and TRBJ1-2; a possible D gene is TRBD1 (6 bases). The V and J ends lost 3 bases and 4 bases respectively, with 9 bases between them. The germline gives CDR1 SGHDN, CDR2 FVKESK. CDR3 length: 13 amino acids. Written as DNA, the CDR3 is TGTGCCAGCAGCCAGTCAGGGGTCTATGGCTACACCTTC. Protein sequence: CASSQSGVYGYTF.

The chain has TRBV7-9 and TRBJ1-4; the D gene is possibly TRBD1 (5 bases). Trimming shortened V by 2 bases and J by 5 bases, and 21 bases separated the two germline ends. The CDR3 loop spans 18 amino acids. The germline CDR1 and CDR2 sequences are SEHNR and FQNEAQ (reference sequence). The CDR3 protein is CASSLQGRGHRWNEKLFF. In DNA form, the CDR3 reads TGTGCCAGCAGCTTACAGGGACGAGGGCACCGGTGGAATGAAAAACTGTTTTTT.

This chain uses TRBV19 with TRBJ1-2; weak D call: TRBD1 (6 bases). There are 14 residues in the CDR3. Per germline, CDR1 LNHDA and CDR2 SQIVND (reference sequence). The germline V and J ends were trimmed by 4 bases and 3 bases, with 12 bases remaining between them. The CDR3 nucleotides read TGTGCCAGTAGTAAGGGGGAGTATGACTATGGCTACACCTTC. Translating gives CASSKGEYDYGYTF.

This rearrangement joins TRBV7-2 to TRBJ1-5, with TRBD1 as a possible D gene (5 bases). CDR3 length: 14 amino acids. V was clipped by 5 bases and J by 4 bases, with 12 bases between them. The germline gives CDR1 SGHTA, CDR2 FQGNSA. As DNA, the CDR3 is TGTGCCAGCAGCCTGGACGGGACGAATCAGCCCCAGCATTTT. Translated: CASSLDGTNQPQHF.

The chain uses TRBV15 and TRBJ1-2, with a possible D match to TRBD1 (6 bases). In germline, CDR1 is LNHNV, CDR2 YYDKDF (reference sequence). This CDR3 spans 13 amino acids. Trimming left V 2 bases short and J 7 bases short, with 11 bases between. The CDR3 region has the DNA TGTGCCACCAGCAGACCAGGGGTAGGTGGCTACACCTTC. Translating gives CATSRPGVGGYTF.

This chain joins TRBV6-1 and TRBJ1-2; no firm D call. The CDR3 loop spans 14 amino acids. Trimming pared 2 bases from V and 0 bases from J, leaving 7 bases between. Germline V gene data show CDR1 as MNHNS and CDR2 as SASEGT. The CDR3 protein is CASSESRANYGYTF. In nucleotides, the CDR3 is TGTGCCAGCAGTGAATCAAGAGCTAACTATGGCTACACCTTC.

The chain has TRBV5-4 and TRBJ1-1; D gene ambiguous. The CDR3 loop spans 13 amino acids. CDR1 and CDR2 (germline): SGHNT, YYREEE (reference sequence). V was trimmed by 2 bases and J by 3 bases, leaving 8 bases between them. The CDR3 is CASSFGWDTEAFF. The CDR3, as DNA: TGTGCCAGCAGCTTTGGGTGGGACACTGAAGCTTTCTTT.

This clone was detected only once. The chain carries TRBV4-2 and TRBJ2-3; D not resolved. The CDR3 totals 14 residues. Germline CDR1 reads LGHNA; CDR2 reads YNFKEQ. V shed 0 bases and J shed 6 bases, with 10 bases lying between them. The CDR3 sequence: CASSQDMALDTQYF. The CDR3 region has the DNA TGTGCCAGCAGCCAAGACATGGCTTTGGATACGCAGTATTTT.

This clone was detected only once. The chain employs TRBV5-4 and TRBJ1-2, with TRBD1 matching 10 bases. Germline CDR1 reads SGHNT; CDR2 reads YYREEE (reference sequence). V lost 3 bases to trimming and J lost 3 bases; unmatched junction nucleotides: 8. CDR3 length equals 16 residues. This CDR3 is CASSYLSGTGDYGYTF. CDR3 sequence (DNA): TGTGCCAGCAGCTATTTATCCGGGACAGGGGACTATGGCTACACCTTC.

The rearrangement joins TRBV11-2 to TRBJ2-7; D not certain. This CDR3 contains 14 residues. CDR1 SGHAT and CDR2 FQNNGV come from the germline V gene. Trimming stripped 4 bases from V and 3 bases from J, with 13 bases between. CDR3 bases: TGTGCCAGCAGCTCCCTCCGGGTCAACTACGAGCAGTACTTC. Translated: CASSSLRVNYEQYF.

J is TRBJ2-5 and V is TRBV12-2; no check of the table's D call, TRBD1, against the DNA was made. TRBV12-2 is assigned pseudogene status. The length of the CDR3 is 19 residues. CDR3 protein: CASRHPDSRADSGQETQYF. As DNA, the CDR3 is TGTGCAAGTCGCCACCCGGACAGCCGAGCTGATTCGGGGCAAGAGACCCAGTACTTC.

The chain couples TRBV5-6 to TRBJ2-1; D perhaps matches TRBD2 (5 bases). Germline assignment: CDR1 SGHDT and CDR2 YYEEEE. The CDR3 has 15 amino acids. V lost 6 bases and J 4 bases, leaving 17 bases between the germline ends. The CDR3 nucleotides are TGTGCCAGCATCCTCGGACGCGGACTTTACAATGAGCAGTTCTTC. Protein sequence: CASILGRGLYNEQFF.

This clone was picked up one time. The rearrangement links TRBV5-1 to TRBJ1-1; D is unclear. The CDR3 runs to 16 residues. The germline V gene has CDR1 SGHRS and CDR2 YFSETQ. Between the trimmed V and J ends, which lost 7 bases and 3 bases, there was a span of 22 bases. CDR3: CASGREPSRSDTEAFF. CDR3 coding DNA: TGCGCCAGCGGTAGGGAGCCGTCGAGGTCCGACACTGAAGCTTTCTTT.

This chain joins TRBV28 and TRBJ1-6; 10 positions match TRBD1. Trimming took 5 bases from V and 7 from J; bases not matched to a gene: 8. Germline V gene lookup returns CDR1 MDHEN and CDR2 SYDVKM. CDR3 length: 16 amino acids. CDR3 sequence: CASSGRQGARNSPLHF. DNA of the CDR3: TGTGCCAGCAGTGGCCGACAGGGGGCGCGAAATTCACCCCTCCACTTT.

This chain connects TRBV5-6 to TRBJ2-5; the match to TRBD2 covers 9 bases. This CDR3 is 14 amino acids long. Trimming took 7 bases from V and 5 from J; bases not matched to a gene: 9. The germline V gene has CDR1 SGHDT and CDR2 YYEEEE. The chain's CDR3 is CASCGGAWAETQYF. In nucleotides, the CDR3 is TGTGCCAGCTGCGGGGGGGCCTGGGCGGAGACCCAGTACTTC.

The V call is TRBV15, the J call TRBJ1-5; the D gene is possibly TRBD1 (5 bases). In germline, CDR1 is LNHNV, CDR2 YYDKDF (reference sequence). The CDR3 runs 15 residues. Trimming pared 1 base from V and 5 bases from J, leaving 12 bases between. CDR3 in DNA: TGTGCCACCAGCAGAGTGCTAGGGGCGGATCAGCCCCAGCATTTT. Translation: CATSRVLGADQPQHF.